Each of the 9 T cell receptor beta chains below was sequenced from the same sample in a study of CD8+ T cells in alopecia areata (dated by TCRdb to between 2017 and 2018). The meaning of the sample's time point label: 4 weeks on oral tofacitinib. Sample treatment or condition, as interpreted from the label and publication: oral pan-JAK inhibitor, 5-10 mg twice daily. Libraries were built with the immunoSEQ multiplex PCR assay. RNA was extracted from all samples and reverse transcribed into cDNA as template for TCR sequencing. TCRdb provides this immuneACCESS table in a form limited to in-frame rearrangements. Some clones are lacking; in checked studies, under half of them reflect an unresolved V gene, and why the rest are absent is not known. The table for this sample lists 190,000 or so clones; around 56% of them were counted only once. Roughly 3.3% of the sample is taken by the ten largest. Sequences were derived from CD4+ T cells sorted from blood, sampled at week 4, from a patient treated with tofacitinib. All receptors derive from a human donor with alopecia areata.

The rearrangement joins TRBV7-2 to TRBJ2-5; no reliable D call. Trimming pared 2 bases from V and 1 base from J, leaving 14 bases between. CDR1 is SGHTA and CDR2 is FQGNSA in the germline V gene. This CDR3 contains 16 residues. In DNA, the CDR3 is TGTGCCAGCAGCTTAAAGGTTCTCACCCGCCAAGAGACCCAGTACTTC. This codes for CASSLKVLTRQETQYF.

The chain uses TRBV7-2 and TRBJ2-5; D may be TRBD1 (6 bases). Germline V gives CDR1 SGHTA, CDR2 FQGNSA. The V end lost 4 bases, the J end lost 3 bases, and 9 bases lay between the germline ends. The CDR3 has 13 amino acids. CDR3 residues: CASSSWTEETQYF. The CDR3 nucleotides read TGTGCCAGCAGCTCATGGACAGAAGAGACCCAGTACTTC.

This clone was seen a few times. This sequence joins TRBV29-1 and TRBJ2-5; TRBD2 might be the D (7 bases). Deletions cut 2 bases from V and 5 bases from J, with 12 bases between. The CDR3 covers 13 residues. Germline V gene lookup returns CDR1 SQVTM and CDR2 ANQGSEA. The CDR3 spells CSVELGGRETQYF. Here the CDR3 DNA reads TGCAGCGTTGAATTGGGGGGGCGGGAGACCCAGTACTTC.

The chain recombines TRBV7-6 with TRBJ1-3; 8 bases map to TRBD1. Germline V lookup: CDR1 SGHVS, CDR2 FNYEAQ. CDR3 length equals 14 residues. The J segment lost 4 bases and the V segment lost 5 bases, leaving 4 bases of the junction unmatched. The CDR3 DNA reads as TGTGCCAGCAGCGGGACAGGCCGAGGAAACACCATATATTTT. Its protein product is CASSGTGRGNTIYF.

The V gene is TRBV2, the J gene TRBJ1-1; 7 bases are a match to TRBD1. Per the germline V gene, CDR1 is SNHLY and CDR2 is FYNNEI. CDR3 length: 13 residues. V shed 2 bases, J shed 4 bases, and the junction held 1 base outside the gene matches. The chain's CDR3 is CASSERGLTEAFF. The CDR3 coding sequence is TGTGCCAGCAGTGAAAGGGGGCTCACTGAAGCTTTCTTT.

The CDR3 loop reads CASSGRPSSRNEKLFF. The CDR3 coding sequence is TGTGCCAGCAGTGGCAGACCTTCCAGTCGTAATGAAAAACTGTTTTTT. The genes are TRBV28 and TRBJ1-4; D is unclear. The CDR3 consists of 16 residues. Germline V CDR1 and CDR2: MDHEN, SYDVKM. Trimming left V 5 bases short and J 4 bases short, with 17 bases between.

The chain joins TRBV30 to TRBJ1-3; tentative D call: TRBD1 (5 bases). V was cut by 3 bases and J by 2 bases, with 11 bases left in between. Germline CDR1 is GTSNPN and CDR2 is SVGIG (reference sequence). The CDR3 is made up of 14 amino acids. The CDR3 sequence is CAWRFREAGNTIYF. The CDR3 region has the DNA TGTGCCTGGAGATTCAGGGAAGCTGGAAACACCATATATTTT.

This chain uses TRBV29-1 with TRBJ2-1, with no clear D. In germline, CDR1 is SQVTM, CDR2 ANQGSEA. This CDR3 comprises 8 residues. Deletions cut 6 bases from V and 13 bases from J, with 7 bases between. CDR3 protein: CSVGFQFF. CDR3 bases: TGCAGCGTAGGGTTTCAGTTCTTC.

Concerning this clone: This sample includes further DNA sequences coding for the same CDR3. V is TRBV5-1 and J is TRBJ1-3, with D uncertain. There are 13 residues in the CDR3. The V gene lost 2 bases and the J gene lost 0 bases, with 3 bases spanning the gap. The germline gives CDR1 SGHRS, CDR2 YFSETQ. The chain's CDR3 is CASSFGSGNTIYF. The CDR3 DNA sequence: TGCGCCAGCAGCTTTGGCTCTGGAAACACCATATATTTT.